Below, one T cell receptor (beta chain) is given with its context. Its binding antigen is unknown. No quality values exist for individual bases; no much larger clone is one base distant. Via the germline V gene, CDR1 is SGHAT and CDR2 FQNNGV. The CDR3 runs 15 amino acids, cysteine and phenylalanine included. Only the CDR3 part of the read is kept: 45 bases, read in frame from the first base. V sheds 4 bases and J sheds 0 bases, leaving 9 bases between their ends. Collaborating institutions collected whole blood in K2EDTA tubes following their own protocols. For TCRbeta analysis, collaborator samples were shipped as frozen whole blood, as isolated PBMCs, or as DNA extracted from either sample type. TCRbeta CDR3 regions were amplified from genomic DNA by means of the immunoSEQ Assay, a bias-controlled multiplex PCR. As for the authors' bioinformatics: The number of nucleated cells in each sample was estimated from the amplification of reference gene primers within the assay. To quantify the absolute abundance of each unique TCRbeta CDR3 rearrangement, sequence reads were collapsed and filtered. Productive Simpson clonality was computed per sample as the square root of Simpson's diversity index over productive rearrangements. Sourced from immuneACCESS, this table was stored by TCRdb with only in-frame sequences that have V and J called. A share of the clones is absent; for the studies checked, an unresolved V gene accounts for under half, and the remainder has no known explanation. V, J and clone size were drawn from that table, and D and trimming were deduced from the DNA. This sample is represented by some 160,000 clones; 70% to 90% of them were singletons. The ten largest account for approximately 5% of the sample.

The data derive from a study of blood T cell repertoires in COVID-19 (dated by TCRdb to 2020 to 2022). A note on the overall study: Samples covering the acute and convalescent phases of COVID-19 were provided by collaborators in the United States, Italy and Spain. The material from the prospective study consisted of cDNA or gDNA derived from T cells, B-cell-depleted T cells, or PBMCs. Subjects who had been exposed to COVID-19, were actively infected with it, or had recovered from it provided the deeply sampled blood TCRbeta repertoires that made up the dataset. A de-identified subject ID, COVID-19 status, age in years and sex were almost always included in the sample metadata. The repertoires were released in a freely available public database intended as a resource for research on the immune response to SARS-CoV-2. Where available, HLA class I and class II types were taken from metadata supplied by the sample provider and were not determined by assay-based typing. Samples were obtained from the ongoing ImmuneRACE study (first 160 participants) and from about 1,300 subjects provided by 6 global collaborators. The paper as a whole reports these results and caveats: The amount of clinical and demographic metadata varied by source and participant and was provided uncurated.

The source material was peripheral blood. The clonotype was recovered from a woman between 50 and 59 years old with acute or convalescent COVID-19. The chain uses TRBV11-2 and TRBJ1-4, with no D gene named confidently. The bases read TGTGCCAGCAGCTCACTATCTACAACTAATGAAAAACTGTTTTTT. It translates to CASSSLSTTNEKLFF.